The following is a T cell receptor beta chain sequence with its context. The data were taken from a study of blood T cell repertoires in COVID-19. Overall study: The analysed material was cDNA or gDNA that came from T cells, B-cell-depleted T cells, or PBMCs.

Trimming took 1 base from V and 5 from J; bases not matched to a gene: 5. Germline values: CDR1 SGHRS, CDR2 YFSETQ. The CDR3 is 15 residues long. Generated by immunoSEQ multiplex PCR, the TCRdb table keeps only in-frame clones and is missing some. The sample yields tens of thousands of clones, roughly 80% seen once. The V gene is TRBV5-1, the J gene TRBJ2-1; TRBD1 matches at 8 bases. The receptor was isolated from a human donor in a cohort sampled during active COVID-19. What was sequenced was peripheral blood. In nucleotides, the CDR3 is TGCGCCAGCAGCTTGTTAGCAGGGGGCCACAATGAGCAGTTCTTC. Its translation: CASSLLAGGHNEQFF. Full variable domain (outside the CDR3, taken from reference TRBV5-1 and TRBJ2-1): KAGVTQTPRYLIKTRGQQVTLSCSPISGHRSVSWYQQTPGQGLQFLFEYFSETQRNKGNFPGRFSGRQFSNSRSEMNVSTLELGDSALYLCASSLLAGGHNEQFFGPGTRLTVL.